This TCR beta chain comes out of a study of regulatory T cells in long-lasting Graves disease. V lost 0 bases and J lost 7; bases outside the gene matches: 7. This CDR3 has 16 residues. CDR1 is SGHTA and CDR2 is FQGTGA in the germline V gene. This sample's time point: newly diagnosed GD, antithyroid drugs for less than 3 months. From RNA extracted from PBMCs, the TCR library was made. According to the study, TCR beta libraries were built with iRepertoire HTBI primers and CDR3-region Arm-PCR. TCRdb passed the multiplex PCR reads through MiXCR, listing each CDR3 protein once. This repertoire shows over 400,000 distinct CDR3 sequences, approximately 15% found once; its top ten account for roughly 18%. This clonotype turned up a few times. These data also formed part of another study, on T cells in Graves' hyperthyroidism and ophthalmopathy.

V and J are TRBV7-3 and TRBJ2-1, with TRBD1 matching 9 bases. This clonotype was obtained from a woman in her forties or fifties with Graves disease. Sequences were derived from peripheral blood mononuclear cells (PBMCs), sampled at new diagnosis, from a patient treated with antithyroid drugs. The CDR3 nucleotides read TGTGCCAGCAGCTTAACCCCGGGACAGGGACTTAATGAGCAGTTCTTC. This encodes CASSLTPGQGLNEQFF.